These 28 T cell receptor beta chains came from one sample sequenced in a study of monozygotic twins with inflammatory bowel disease. No DNA is given; TCRdb re-called the 5' RACE reads and lists each CDR3 protein once. The listing records 150,000 to 200,000 distinct CDR3 sequences. The sequencing sample was made of blood. The receptors were gathered from a human donor with ulcerative colitis or Crohn's disease, or a healthy co-twin of an affected twin (not recorded which).

The chain is built from TRBV28 and TRBJ1-1; TCRdb's assignment of TRBD1 cannot be checked, as there is no DNA. The germline CDR1 and CDR2 sequences are MDHEN and SYDVKM. This CDR3 contains 16 residues. Here the CDR3 reads CASSLPGGWGNTEAFF.

The chain is built from TRBV5-5 and TRBJ1-5; the TCRdb call, TRBD1, lacks DNA for checking. There are 15 residues in the CDR3. Germline CDR1 is SGHKS and CDR2 is YYEKEE (reference sequence). The chain's CDR3 is CASSTRTGSNQPQHF.

The V and J genes are TRBV30 and TRBJ2-2; TCRdb's D call, TRBD2, is unchecked because there is no DNA. Germline V CDR1 and CDR2: GTSNPN, SVGIG (reference sequence). The CDR3 spans 11 residues. The CDR3 reads CAWRWSGELFF.

The chain uses TRBV6-2 or TRBV6-3 and TRBJ2-1; the D call from TCRdb, TRBD2, cannot be confirmed without DNA. The CDR3 is made up of 15 amino acids. Germline CDR1 and CDR2: MNHEY and SVGEGT. CDR3 protein: CASSLTSGRFNEQFF.

The chain joins TRBV5-6 to TRBJ2-7; as DNA is missing, the TRBD2 call by TCRdb cannot be tested. Germline assignment: CDR1 SGHDT and CDR2 YYEEEE. The CDR3 has 16 residues. The CDR3 spells CASSFGTSGGKGEQYF. Together with reference TRBV5-6 and TRBJ2-7, the CDR3 gives the full variable domain: DAGVTQSPTHLIKTRGQQVTLRCSPKSGHDTVSWYQQALGQGPQFIFQYYEEEERQRGNFPDRFSGHQFPNYSSELNVNALLLGDSALYLCASSFGTSGGKGEQYFGPGTRLTVT.

The rearrangement links TRBV27 to TRBJ2-7; TCRdb's D gene call, TRBD1, goes unchecked for lack of DNA. CDR3 length equals 14 residues. Germline-derived CDR1 and CDR2 are MNHEY and SMNVEV (reference sequence). The CDR3 region is CASSIDRGRYEQYF.

The V call is TRBV5-1, the J call TRBJ1-1; TCRdb names TRBD1, which stays unverified in the absence of DNA. Germline-derived CDR1 and CDR2 are SGHRS and YFSETQ. The CDR3 contains 14 residues. This chain's CDR3 is CASSPGQVNTEAFF.

J is TRBJ2-1 and V is TRBV15; lacking DNA, the TRBD2 call made by TCRdb goes unchecked. This CDR3 spans 18 amino acids. Per the germline V gene, CDR1 is LNHNV and CDR2 is YYDKDF (reference sequence). The CDR3 is CATSTSRGGGRAYNEQFF. The full variable domain, rest sourced from reference TRBV15 and TRBJ2-1, is DAMVIQNPRYQVTQFGKPVTLSCSQTLNHNVMYWYQQKSSQAPKLLFHYYDKDFNNEADTPDNFQSRRPNTSFCFLDIRSPGLGDTAMYLCATSTSRGGGRAYNEQFFGPGTRLTVL.

This chain joins TRBV27 and TRBJ2-1; TCRdb proposes TRBD2, but this gene call is untestable without DNA. There are 15 residues in the CDR3. The germline CDR1 and CDR2 sequences are MNHEY and SMNVEV (reference sequence). This chain's CDR3 is CASNQDSGNYNEQFF.

The chain links TRBV7-9 to TRBJ2-1. In germline, CDR1 is SEHNR, CDR2 FQNEAQ (reference sequence). The CDR3 extends over 13 amino acids. CDR3 region: CASSLAFVHEQFF. Full variable domain (rest looked up from reference TRBV7-9 and TRBJ2-1): DTGVSQNPRHKITKRGQNVTFRCDPISEHNRLYWYRQTLGQGPEFLTYFQNEAQLEKSRLLSDRFSAERPKGSFSTLEIQRTEQGDSAMYLCASSLAFVHEQFFGPGTRLTVL.

J is TRBJ2-7 and V is TRBV5-1; the TCRdb D gene call, TRBD1, has no DNA to confirm it. The CDR3 consists of 13 residues. Per germline, CDR1 SGHRS and CDR2 YFSETQ. CDR3 residues: CASSPGHSYEQYF.

The chain employs TRBV20-1 and TRBJ1-1. The CDR3 covers 11 residues. Germline V gene lookup returns CDR1 DFQATT and CDR2 SNEGSKA (reference sequence). The CDR3 here is CSARDGLGAFF.

The chain carries TRBV5-1 and TRBJ1-4. Germline V gene sequence: CDR1 SGHRS, CDR2 YFSETQ. The CDR3 is 17 residues long. The CDR3 sequence: CASSLGQGLATNEKLFF.

V gene TRBV10-3 combines with J gene TRBJ1-2; the TRBD1 assignment by TCRdb is unverifiable without DNA. Germline V lookup: CDR1 ENHRY, CDR2 SYGVKD. There are 14 residues in the CDR3. CDR3: CAISESGPVGGYTF.

The V and J genes are TRBV5-1 and TRBJ1-3. The CDR3 is made up of 14 amino acids. CDR1 and CDR2 from the germline V gene are SGHRS and YFSETQ. The CDR3 sequence is CASSLEFSGNTIYF.

The J gene is TRBJ2-3, the V gene TRBV6-2 or TRBV6-3; TCRdb's D gene call, TRBD2, goes unchecked for lack of DNA. The CDR3 has 17 amino acids. Germline CDR1 MNHEY, CDR2 SVGEGT. This CDR3 reads CASSSPRIAGDPDTQYF.

This CDR3 reads CASSSLTATNTEAFF. The gene calls are TRBV5-1 and TRBJ1-1; TCRdb's D call, TRBD1, is unchecked because there is no DNA. This CDR3 has 15 residues. The germline CDR1 and CDR2 sequences are SGHRS and YFSETQ.

The chain joins TRBV9 to TRBJ2-2; the TCRdb D gene call, TRBD2, has no DNA to confirm it. Per the germline V gene, CDR1 is SGDLS and CDR2 is YYNGEE. The CDR3 runs to 14 residues. CDR3 loop: CASSEGRRAGELFF.

The J gene is TRBJ2-5, the V gene TRBV7-6; the D call from TCRdb, TRBD2, cannot be confirmed without DNA. The CDR3 runs 15 residues. Germline CDR1 reads SGHVS; CDR2 reads FNYEAQ. CDR3 in amino acids: CASSLVALGVETQYF. Using reference TRBV7-6 and TRBJ2-5 for the parts outside the CDR3, the full variable domain is GAGVSQSPRYKVTKRGQDVALRCDPISGHVSLYWYRQALGQGPEFLTYFNYEAQQDKSGLPNDRFSAERPEGSISTLTIQRTEQRDSAMYRCASSLVALGVETQYFGPGTRLLVL.

The CDR3 here is CASSARLGETQYF. The chain combines TRBV21-1 with TRBJ2-5; without DNA, the TCRdb call of TRBD2 cannot be checked. TRBV21-1 is tagged as a pseudogene. The CDR3 totals 13 residues.

This rearrangement joins TRBV5-1 to TRBJ2-1; TCRdb outputs TRBD1, but without DNA this stays unchecked. CDR3 length: 16 residues. Germline assignment: CDR1 SGHRS and CDR2 YFSETQ. The CDR3 sequence: CASSLDGAVRYNEQFF. Combining the CDR3 with reference TRBV5-1 and TRBJ2-1 gives the whole variable domain KAGVTQTPRYLIKTRGQQVTLSCSPISGHRSVSWYQQTPGQGLQFLFEYFSETQRNKGNFPGRFSGRQFSNSRSEMNVSTLELGDSALYLCASSLDGAVRYNEQFFGPGTRLTVL.

CDR3 in amino acids: CASSLTTGWFAGELFF. The V call is TRBV12-3 or TRBV12-4, the J call TRBJ2-2; TCRdb's D call, TRBD1, is unchecked because there is no DNA. This CDR3 has 16 residues.

The rearrangement links TRBV7-9 to TRBJ1-5; TCRdb reports TRBD1, a call that lacks DNA to check it against. This CDR3 has 13 amino acids. The germline gives CDR1 SEHNR, CDR2 FQNEAQ (reference sequence). The CDR3 here is CASSFTGNQPQHF.

The CDR3 spells CASSLDREGQETQYF. The rearrangement joins TRBV13 to TRBJ2-5; TCRdb selects TRBD2, and the lack of DNA leaves this call unchecked. Germline V gene data show CDR1 as PRHDT and CDR2 as FYEKMQ (reference sequence). The CDR3 totals 15 residues.

The V and J genes are TRBV15 and TRBJ1-5. The CDR3 has 15 residues. Germline lookup yields CDR1 LNHNV and CDR2 YYDKDF (reference sequence). This CDR3 is CATSRAQQALQPQHF.

The chain links TRBV12-3 or TRBV12-4 to TRBJ2-1; TCRdb's D gene call, TRBD1, goes unchecked for lack of DNA. The CDR3 spans 15 residues. CDR3 in amino acids: CASTGQGGPYNEQFF.

V gene TRBV3-1 combines with J gene TRBJ2-1; TCRdb calls TRBD1, which cannot be checked without DNA. The V gene's germline CDR1 is LGHDT and CDR2 YNNKEL (reference sequence). This CDR3 is 12 amino acids long. The CDR3 here is CASSQPGNEQFF.

V and J are TRBV4-2 and TRBJ2-1. The CDR3 is made up of 16 amino acids. CDR1 LGHNA and CDR2 YNFKEQ come from the germline V gene. CDR3 sequence reads: CASSPRQTSSYNEQFF.